A single sample gave rise to the 7 T cell receptor beta chains below, sequenced in a study of T cell repertoires in cytomegalovirus infection. TCRdb re-called the reads through MiXCR, storing one row per CDR3 protein. Of roughly 320,000 distinct CDR3 sequences in the sample, about 9.2% were seen once. Sequenced input: PBMCs. These receptors were collected from a human donor in good health (CMV status not recorded). Some clones in this sample may be carry-over from other donors' samples.

This chain joins TRBV7-9 and TRBJ2-2, with D maybe TRBD2 (6 bases). V was shortened by 5 bases and J by 0 bases, with 13 bases between the two germline ends. This CDR3 spans 16 amino acids. Looked up from germline, CDR1 is SEHNR and CDR2 is FQNEAQ (reference sequence). The CDR3 loop is CASSPGVFSNTGELFF. For the CDR3, the DNA is TGTGCCAGCAGCCCGGGAGTCTTCTCGAACACCGGGGAGCTGTTTTTT.

Ten or more counts support this clonotype. This rearrangement joins TRBV6-6 to TRBJ2-3; 7 bases align to TRBD1. There are 15 residues in the CDR3. Germline loops: CDR1 MNHNY, CDR2 SVGAGI (reference sequence). J lost 2 bases, V lost 5 bases, and 7 bases had no gene match. CDR3 nucleotides: TGTGCCAGCAGTGAGACGGGACAGTTCACAGATACGCAGTATTTT. This gives the protein CASSETGQFTDTQYF.

This clonotype has at least ten counts. This rearrangement joins TRBV6-2 or TRBV6-3 to TRBJ1-5; D possibly corresponds to TRBD1 (5 bases). V shed 7 bases and J shed 3 bases, with 13 bases lying between them. This CDR3 has 14 amino acids. CDR1 is MNHEY and CDR2 is SVGEGT in the germline V gene. CDR3 sequence (DNA): TGTGCCAGCACCGTGGGGGGGTACAATCAGCCCCAGCATTTT. It is translated as CASTVGGYNQPQHF.

This clonotype appeared many times. The genes are TRBV20-1 and TRBJ2-7; 7 nucleotides agree with TRBD2. The CDR3 consists of 14 residues. Germline V gene data show CDR1 as DFQATT and CDR2 as SNEGSKA (reference sequence). J lost 6 bases, V lost 0 bases, and 8 bases had no gene match. CDR3 protein: CSAREAGDASEQYV. CDR3 DNA: TGCAGTGCTAGAGAGGCGGGGGACGCCTCCGAGCAGTACGTC.

At least ten counts were recorded for this clonotype. The chain is built from TRBV7-6 and TRBJ2-3, with 7 positions matching TRBD1. The CDR3 spans 20 residues. V lost 3 bases, J lost 0 bases, and 18 bases stayed unmatched. Germline assignment: CDR1 SGHVS and CDR2 FNYEAQ. CDR3: CASSFRPGQRNFTSTDTQYF. Written as DNA, the CDR3 is TGTGCCAGCAGCTTTAGACCGGGACAGAGAAATTTTACTAGCACAGATACGCAGTATTTT.

In its sample, this clonotype was seen many times. V gene TRBV7-2 combines with J gene TRBJ2-2; 10 nucleotides align to TRBD2. Germline V gene data show CDR1 as SGHTA and CDR2 as FQGNSA. This CDR3 spans 17 amino acids. J was trimmed by 6 bases and V by 5 bases; bases with no gene match: 12. CDR3 nucleotide sequence: TGTGCCAGCAGCGCTACCCCCAGCGGGGGGGGACCCGGGGAGCTGTTTTTT. Amino acids: CASSATPSGGGPGELFF.

This clonotype was seen repeatedly, ten times or more. The J gene is TRBJ2-3, the V gene TRBV7-2, with D perhaps TRBD1 (6 bases). This CDR3 has 13 amino acids. Germline CDR1 is SGHTA and CDR2 is FQGNSA. The ends were cut back, 5 bases at V and 9 bases at J, with 15 bases in the middle. CDR3 region: CASSTGLQGTQYF. Written as DNA, the CDR3 is TGTGCCAGCAGCACCGGGTTACAGGGAACGCAGTATTTT. Looking up the rest from reference TRBV7-2 and TRBJ2-3 gives the full variable domain: GAGVSQSPSNKVTEKGKDVELRCDPISGHTALYWYRQSLGQGLEFLIYFQGNSAPDKSGLPSDRFSAERTGGSVSTLTIQRTQQEDSAVYLCASSTGLQGTQYFGPGTRLTVL.